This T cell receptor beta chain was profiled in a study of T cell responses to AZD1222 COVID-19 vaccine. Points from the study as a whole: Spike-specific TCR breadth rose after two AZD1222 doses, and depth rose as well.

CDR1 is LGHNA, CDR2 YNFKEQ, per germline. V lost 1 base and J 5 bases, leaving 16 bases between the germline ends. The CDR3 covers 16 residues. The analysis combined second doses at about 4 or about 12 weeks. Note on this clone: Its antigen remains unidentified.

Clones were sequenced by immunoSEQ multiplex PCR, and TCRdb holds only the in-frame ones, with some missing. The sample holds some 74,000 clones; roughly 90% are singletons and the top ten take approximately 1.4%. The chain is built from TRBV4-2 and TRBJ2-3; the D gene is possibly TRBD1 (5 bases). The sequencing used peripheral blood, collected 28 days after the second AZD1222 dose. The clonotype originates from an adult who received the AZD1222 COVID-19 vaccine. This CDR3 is CASSQGTRPTGDTQYF. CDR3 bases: TGTGCCAGCAGCCAAGGTACCCGGCCCACAGGAGATACGCAGTATTTT.